This T cell receptor (beta chain) was sequenced for a study of control samples from healthy donors and cancer patients. TCRdb keeps only in-frame clones here, not all; method: immunoSEQ multiplex PCR. The sample carries about 22,000 clones, around four fifths recorded once. The CDR3 runs 14 residues. Germline V gene sequence: CDR1 SGHRS, CDR2 YFSETQ. The germline V and J ends were trimmed by 4 bases and 7 bases, with 12 bases remaining between them. Sequencing was done on a sample of PBMCs. The TCR originated in a man in his sixties with colorectal cancer. The chain carries TRBV5-1 and TRBJ1-6; D uncertain. DNA for the CDR3: TGCGCCAGCAGCCGAAGGGAGGCGAATTCACCCCTCCACTTT. This encodes CASSRREANSPLHF.